The text below deals with one TCR beta chain. Its target is not known. V shed 6 bases and J shed 2 bases, with 15 bases lying between them. Germline loops: CDR1 MDHEN, CDR2 SYDVKM. This CDR3 contains 15 residues. This record comes from a study of shared clonotypes between healthy human individuals. Whole-study results and caveats: Larger richness was generally estimated for naive than memory subsets.

Sequenced by immunoSEQ multiplex PCR; TCRdb stores in-frame clones only, minus some. Of around 690,000 clones detected, less than 95% appear once; the ten largest clones hold 34%. This chain joins TRBV28 and TRBJ2-3; a weak D match, TRBD1 (6 bases). The sequenced material came from memory CD8+ T cells from PBMCs. The subset is: CD45RO+ cells pooled with CCR7-negative TemRA cells. The receptor's source is a man in his late teens or twenties in good health. Some clones in this sample may be carry-over from other donors' samples. The CDR3 DNA follows: TGTGCCAGCAGAAAACAGGGTCCCCTCACAGATACGCAGTATTTT. Its translation is CASRKQGPLTDTQYF.